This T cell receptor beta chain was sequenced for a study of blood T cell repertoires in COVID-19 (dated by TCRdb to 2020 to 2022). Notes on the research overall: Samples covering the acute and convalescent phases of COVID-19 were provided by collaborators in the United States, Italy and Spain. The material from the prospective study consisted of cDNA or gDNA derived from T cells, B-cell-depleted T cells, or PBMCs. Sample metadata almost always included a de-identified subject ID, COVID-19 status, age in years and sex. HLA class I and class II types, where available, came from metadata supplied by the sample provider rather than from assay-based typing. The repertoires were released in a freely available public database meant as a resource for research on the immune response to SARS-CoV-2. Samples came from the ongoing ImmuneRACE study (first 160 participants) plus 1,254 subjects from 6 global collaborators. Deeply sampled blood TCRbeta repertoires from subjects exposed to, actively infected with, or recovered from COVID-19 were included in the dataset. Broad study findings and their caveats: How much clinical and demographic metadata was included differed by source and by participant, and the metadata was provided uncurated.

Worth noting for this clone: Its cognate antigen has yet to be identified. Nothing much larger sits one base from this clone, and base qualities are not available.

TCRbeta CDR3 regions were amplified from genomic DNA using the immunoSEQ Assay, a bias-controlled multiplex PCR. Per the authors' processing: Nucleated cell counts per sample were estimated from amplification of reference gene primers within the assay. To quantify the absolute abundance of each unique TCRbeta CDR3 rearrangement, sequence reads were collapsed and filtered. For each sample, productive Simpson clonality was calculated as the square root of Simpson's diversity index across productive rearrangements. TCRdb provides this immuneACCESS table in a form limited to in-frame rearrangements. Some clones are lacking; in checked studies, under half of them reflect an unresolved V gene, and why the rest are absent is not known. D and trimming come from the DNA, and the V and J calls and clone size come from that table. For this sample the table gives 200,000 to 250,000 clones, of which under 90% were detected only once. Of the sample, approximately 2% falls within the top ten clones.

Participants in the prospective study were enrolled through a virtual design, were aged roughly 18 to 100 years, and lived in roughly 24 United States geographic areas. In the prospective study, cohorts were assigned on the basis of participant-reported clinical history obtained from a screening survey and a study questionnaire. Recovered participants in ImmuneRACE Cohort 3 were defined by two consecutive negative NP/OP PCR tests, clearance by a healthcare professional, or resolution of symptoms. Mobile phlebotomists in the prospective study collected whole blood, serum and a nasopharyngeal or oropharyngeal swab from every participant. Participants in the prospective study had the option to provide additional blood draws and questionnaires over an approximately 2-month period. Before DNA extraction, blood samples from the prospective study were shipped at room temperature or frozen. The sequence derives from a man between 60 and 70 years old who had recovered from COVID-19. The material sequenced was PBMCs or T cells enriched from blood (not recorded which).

The CDR3 loop reads CASSRTGVDNEKLFF. The DNA sequence is TGTGCCAGTAGCAGGACAGGGGTTGATAATGAAAAACTGTTTTTT. The chain links TRBV19 with TRBJ1-4, with TRBD1 identical over 9 junction bases. Inclusive of the bounding cysteine and phenylalanine, the CDR3 is 15 residues long. Solely the CDR3 DNA is kept, with 45 bases framed from the first base. Per the germline V gene (reference sequence), LNHDA is the CDR1 and SQIVND is the CDR2. For this chain, trimming is 6 bases at the V end and 4 bases at the J end, and the number of junction bases without a gene match is 6.